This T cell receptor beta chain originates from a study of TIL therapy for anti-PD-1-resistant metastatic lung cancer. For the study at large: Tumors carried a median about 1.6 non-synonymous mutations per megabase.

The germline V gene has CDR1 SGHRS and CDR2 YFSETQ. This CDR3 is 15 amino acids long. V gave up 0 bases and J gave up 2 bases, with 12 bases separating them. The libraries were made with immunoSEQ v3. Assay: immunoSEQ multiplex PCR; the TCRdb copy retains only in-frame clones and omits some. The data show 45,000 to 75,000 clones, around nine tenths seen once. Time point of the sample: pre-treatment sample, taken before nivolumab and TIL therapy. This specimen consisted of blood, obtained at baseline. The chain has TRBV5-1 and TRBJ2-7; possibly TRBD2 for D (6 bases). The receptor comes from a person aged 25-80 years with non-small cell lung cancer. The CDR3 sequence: CASSLVASETYEQYF. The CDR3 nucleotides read TGCGCCAGCAGCTTGGTGGCTAGCGAAACCTACGAGCAGTACTTC.